The clone carrying this T cell receptor beta chain has at least ten counts. Its antigen is currently unknown. The CDR3 covers 17 residues. From germline, CDR1 is ENHRY and CDR2 SYGVKD. The ends were cut back, 4 bases at V and 0 bases at J, with 18 bases in the middle. The sample is drawn from a study of human T cells and chemical hapten exposure. Study-wide background: Weekly diphenylcyclopropenone doses were given to patients' scalps across the approximately 24-week study. A mostly female patient group had alopecia areata, totalis or universalis. The study's findings and limits: Relative to controls, expanded TCRs formed significantly more large CDR3 similarity clusters.

Time point denoted: patch test 2, 6 weeks after DPC sensitization. The treatment here: therapeutic diphenylcyclopropenone sensitization with weekly scalp DPC. In the original processing: With a range of roughly 20,000 to 750,000, the median per sample was about 92,000 TCRs. TCRdb recomputed calls from the RACE reads with MiXCR, one row per CDR3 protein. None of the V and J calls come from the authors' own analysis; TCRdb made them. The sample lists 330,000 or so distinct CDR3 sequences, roughly 6.3% occurring once. V gene TRBV10-3 combines with J gene TRBJ1-1, with D perhaps TRBD1 (5 bases). The sample in question was whole blood, obtained in connection with sensitization to the hapten diphenylcyclopropenone (DPC). The receptor was derived from a woman between 18 and 29 years old with alopecia areata. Some clones in this sample may be carry-over from other donors' samples. CDR3 sequence reads: CAISGRAGTPLNTEAFF. CDR3 DNA: TGTGCCATCAGTGGTAGGGCGGGGACTCCTTTGAACACTGAAGCTTTCTTT.